The 13 T cell receptor beta chains presented below share a single source sample, sequenced in a study of beta chain features in type 1 diabetes. The study, taken as a whole, reports: All four CD4+ subsets from Type 1 diabetes patients carried moderately but significantly shorter TCRB CDR3s.

Investigators reverse transcribed all isolated RNA, so they sequenced expressed TCRB transcripts. Measured with immunoSEQ multiplex PCR; TCRdb has only the in-frame clones, and not every one. In the table there are about 650,000 clones, 9.5% to 15% of which are singletons. No antigen has been identified for these receptors. The sample comprised naive CD4+ T cells from blood. These receptors were collected from a man younger than 40 with type 1 diabetes.

This chain connects TRBV25-1 to TRBJ1-2; TRBD1 aligns across 9 bases. J lost 7 bases, V lost 6 bases, and 9 bases had no gene match. The CDR3 extends over 14 amino acids. Germline V lookup: CDR1 MGHDK, CDR2 SYGVNS. The CDR3 DNA follows: TGTGCCAGCAGCGGGACAGGGTGGGATGGTGGCTACACCTTC. It encodes CASSGTGWDGGYTF.

The chain joins TRBV29-1 to TRBJ2-7, with a possible D match to TRBD1 (6 bases). V was shortened by 4 bases and J by 2 bases, with 15 bases between the two germline ends. Looked up from germline, CDR1 is SQVTM and CDR2 is ANQGSEA. The CDR3 totals 14 residues. CDR3 bases: TGCAGCGTTGCAGGGCAGGGGTCTACCTACGAGCAGTACTTC. Amino acid sequence: CSVAGQGSTYEQYF.

The chain links TRBV7-2 to TRBJ1-3; D call uncertain. V lost 1 base to trimming and J lost 0 bases, with 13 bases between them. Germline lookup yields CDR1 SGHTA and CDR2 FQGNSA. The CDR3 runs to 17 residues. The CDR3 spells CASSLVVSPFSGNTIYF. CDR3 in DNA: TGTGCCAGCAGCTTAGTTGTCAGTCCCTTCTCTGGAAACACCATATATTTT.

This clone came up a few times. This chain connects TRBV7-6 to TRBJ2-1, with 7 bases that match TRBD2. This CDR3 is 14 amino acids long. V lost 5 bases, J lost 5 bases, and 6 bases stayed unmatched. CDR1 is SGHVS and CDR2 is FNYEAQ in the germline V gene. The CDR3 DNA follows: TGTGCCAGCAGCACAGGCCTAGCGGACAATGAGCAGTTCTTC. Translation: CASSTGLADNEQFF.

The sample holds a few counts of this clone. This chain links TRBV7-9 with TRBJ2-7, with D possibly matching TRBD1 (6 bases). The CDR3 totals 16 residues. Trimming stripped 5 bases from V and 0 bases from J, with 17 bases between. Germline lookup yields CDR1 SEHNR and CDR2 FQNEAQ (reference sequence). The CDR3 region has the DNA TGTGCCAGCAGCCGCAACCGGGACACGAGCTCCTACGAGCAGTACTTC. This translates into CASSRNRDTSSYEQYF.

This clone was observed a handful of times. The V call is TRBV7-2, the J call TRBJ2-1; TRBD2 matches 9 bases. Trimming cost V 4 bases and J 6 bases; bases outside gene matches: 1. The CDR3 sequence is 13 residues long. Germline CDR1 reads SGHTA; CDR2 reads FQGNSA. The CDR3 nucleotides are TGTGCCAGCAGCTCGGGACTAGCCAATGAGCAGTTCTTC. Its protein is CASSSGLANEQFF. Complete variable domain (other parts from reference TRBV7-2 and TRBJ2-1): GAGVSQSPSNKVTEKGKDVELRCDPISGHTALYWYRQSLGQGLEFLIYFQGNSAPDKSGLPSDRFSAERTGGSVSTLTIQRTQQEDSAVYLCASSSGLANEQFFGPGTRLTVL.

The chain is built from TRBV6-1 and TRBJ2-6; no firm D call. V was trimmed by 5 bases and J by 0 bases, leaving 5 bases between them. Germline loops: CDR1 MNHNS, CDR2 SASEGT. The length of the CDR3 is 14 residues. The CDR3 protein is CASSPTSGANVLTF. CDR3 nucleotides: TGTGCCAGCAGTCCTACCTCTGGGGCCAACGTCCTGACTTTC.

This clone came up a few times. This chain uses TRBV19 with TRBJ2-1, with 7 bases aligning to TRBD2. CDR1 is LNHDA and CDR2 is SQIVND in the germline V gene (reference sequence). This CDR3 is built from 18 residues. V shed 2 bases and J 6 bases; nucleotides not matched to a gene: 16. This CDR3 is CASSIYGPPAGRINEQFF. In nucleotides, the CDR3 is TGTGCCAGTAGTATATACGGCCCCCCAGCGGGAAGGATCAATGAGCAGTTCTTC. The complete variable domain, with remaining parts taken from reference TRBV19 and TRBJ2-1, reads DGGITQSPKYLFRKEGQNVTLSCEQNLNHDAMYWYRQDPGQGLRLIYYSQIVNDFQKGDIAEGYSVSREKKESFPLTVTSAQKNPTAFYLCASSIYGPPAGRINEQFFGPGTRLTVL.

The chain employs TRBV7-9 and TRBJ2-7; 9 nucleotides line up with TRBD1. V dropped 0 bases and J dropped 2; count of bases not matched to a gene: 2. Germline CDR1 SEHNR, CDR2 FQNEAQ (reference sequence). The CDR3 extends over 15 amino acids. CDR3 nucleotides: TGTGCCAGCAGCTTAGCCGGGACAGGGCCCTACGAGCAGTACTTC. This codes for CASSLAGTGPYEQYF.

The chain links TRBV7-2 to TRBJ1-2; D is perhaps TRBD1 (6 bases). Germline V gives CDR1 SGHTA, CDR2 FQGNSA. V dropped 1 base and J dropped 4 bases, with 13 bases sitting between them. The CDR3 runs to 15 residues. CDR3 amino acids: CASSLVQGYGYGYTF. The CDR3 DNA follows: TGTGCCAGCAGCTTAGTACAGGGATATGGCTATGGCTACACCTTC.

The rearrangement uses TRBV5-1 and TRBJ1-4; 9 nucleotides align to TRBD1. The CDR3 runs 14 residues. V lost 3 bases, J lost 8 bases, and 5 bases stayed unmatched. Germline V gives CDR1 SGHRS, CDR2 YFSETQ. The CDR3 bases are TGCGCCAGCAGCTCCGACAGGGGGAAGGAAAAACTGTTTTTT. Its protein product is CASSSDRGKEKLFF.

CDR3 sequence reads: CASSLSWLSGGAYNEQFF. The CDR3 nucleotides are TGTGCCAGCAGTTTATCGTGGCTGAGCGGGGGGGCCTACAATGAGCAGTTCTTC. The V call is TRBV27, the J call TRBJ2-1, with TRBD2 identical over 10 bases. Per the germline V gene, CDR1 is MNHEY and CDR2 is SMNVEV (reference sequence). Unmatched junction bases numbered 7, after V lost 0 bases and J lost 2 bases. The CDR3 extends over 18 amino acids.

This clone has a handful of counts. The V and J genes are TRBV11-3 and TRBJ2-3; unclear D gene. This CDR3 region has 13 residues. Germline CDR1 reads SGHNT; CDR2 reads YENEEA. Between the trimmed V and J ends, which lost 1 base and 2 bases, there was a span of 4 bases. CDR3 sequence: CASSLVSTDTQYF. The CDR3 nucleotides are TGTGCCAGCAGCTTAGTATCCACAGATACGCAGTATTTT.